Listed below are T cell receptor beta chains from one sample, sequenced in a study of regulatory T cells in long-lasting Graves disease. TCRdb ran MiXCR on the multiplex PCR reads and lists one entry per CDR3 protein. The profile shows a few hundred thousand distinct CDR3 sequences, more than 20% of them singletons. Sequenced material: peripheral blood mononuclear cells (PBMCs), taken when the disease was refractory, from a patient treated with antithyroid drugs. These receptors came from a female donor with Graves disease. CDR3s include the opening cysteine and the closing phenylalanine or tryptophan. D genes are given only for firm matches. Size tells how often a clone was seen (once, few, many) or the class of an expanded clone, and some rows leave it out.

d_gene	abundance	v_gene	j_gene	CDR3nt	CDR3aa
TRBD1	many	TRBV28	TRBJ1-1	TGTGCCAGCAGTTCACTGGGACAGGGGTTGAAGATGAACACTGAAGCTTTCTTT	CASSSLGQGLKMNTEAFF
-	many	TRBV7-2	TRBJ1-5	TGTGCCAGCAGCTTATATGTATGGCCCTCCGGGCAGCCCCAGCATTTT	CASSLYVWPSGQPQHF
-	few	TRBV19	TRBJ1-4	TGTGCCAGTAGTGTTCAGGGTTTAAGACTGTTTTTT	CASSVQGLRLFF
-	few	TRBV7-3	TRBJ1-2	TGTGCCAGCAGCTTAACGGGGACGTACTATGGCTACACCTTC	CASSLTGTYYGYTF
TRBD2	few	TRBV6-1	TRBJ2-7	TGTGCCAGCAGCGGGACTAGCGACGAGCAGTACTTC	CASSGTSDEQYF
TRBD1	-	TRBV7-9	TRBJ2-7	TGTGCCAGCAGCTTATCACAGGGGTCGGATGAGCAGTACTTC	CASSLSQGSDEQYF
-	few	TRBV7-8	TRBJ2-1	TGTGCCAGCAGCTTAGTAGTGCTAAATGAGCAGTTCTTC	CASSLVVLNEQFF
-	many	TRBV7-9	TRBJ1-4	TGTGCCAGCAGCTTAGCTCAGGGCCGAGGGACTAATGAAAAACTGTTTTTT	CASSLAQGRGTNEKLFF
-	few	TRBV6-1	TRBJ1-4	TGTGCCAGCACAGACCAGGAAACTGAAAAACTGTTTTTT	CASTDQETEKLFF
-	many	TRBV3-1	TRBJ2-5	TGTGCCAGCAGCCAGAGGGTAGGCCGGGGGGAGACCCAGTACTTC	CASSQRVGRGETQYF
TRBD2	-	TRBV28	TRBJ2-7	TGTGCCAGCCGCGGACTAGCGGGAGTGGTAAGGCTTTACGAGCAGTACTTC	CASRGLAGVVRLYEQYF
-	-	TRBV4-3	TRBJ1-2	TGCGCCAGCAGCCAAGATCACCCTTCCGATGGCTACACCTTC	CASSQDHPSDGYTF
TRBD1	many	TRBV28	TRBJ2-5	TGTGCCAGCAGTTCTCAGCCGGGACAGGGGGCAGCAGCCCAAGAGACCCAGTACTTC	CASSSQPGQGAAAQETQYF
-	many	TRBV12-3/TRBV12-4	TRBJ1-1	TGTGCCAGCAGTCCCGCGATTGGGGGGCGCGTCACTGAAGCTTTCTTT	CASSPAIGGRVTEAFF
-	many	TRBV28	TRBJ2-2	TGTGCCAGCCAGGGACCAGATACCGGGGAGCTGTTTTTT	CASQGPDTGELFF
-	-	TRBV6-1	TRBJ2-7	TGTGCCAGCGCCAGAGCCTACGAGCAGTACTTC	CASARAYEQYF
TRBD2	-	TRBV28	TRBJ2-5	TGTGCCAGCAGGAGACTAGCGGGAGGAGGGGAGACCCAGTACTTC	CASRRLAGGGETQYF
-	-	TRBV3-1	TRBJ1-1	TGTGCCAGCAGCCGGACGTTGAACACTGAAGCTTTCTTT	CASSRTLNTEAFF
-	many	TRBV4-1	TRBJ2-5	TGCGCCAGCAGCCAAACCTTCCCCTACCAGCCGAGAGAGACCCAGTACTTC	CASSQTFPYQPRETQYF
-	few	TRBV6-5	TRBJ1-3	TGTGCCAGCAGTTACTCGGGGAGGAATGGAAACACCATATATTTT	CASSYSGRNGNTIYF
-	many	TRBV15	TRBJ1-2	TGTGCCACCAGCAGCGGTATAGGAAATGCCTATGGCTACACCTTC	CATSSGIGNAYGYTF
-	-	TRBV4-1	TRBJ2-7	TGCGCCAGCAGCCAAGGGACCCAGGGTGGGAGGTGGTACGAGCAGTACTTC	CASSQGTQGGRWYEQYF
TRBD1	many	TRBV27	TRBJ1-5	TGTGCCAGCAGTTCCGGGACAGGGGTCCAGCCCCAGCATTTT	CASSSGTGVQPQHF
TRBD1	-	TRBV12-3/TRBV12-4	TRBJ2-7	TGTGCCAGCAGTCTGGGGCCGGGACAGCGAAATCCGAGCTCCTACGAGCAGTACTTC	CASSLGPGQRNPSSYEQYF
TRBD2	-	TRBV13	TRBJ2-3	TGTGCCAGCAGCCTTACTAGCGGGAGTTTCGCAGATACGCAGTATTTT	CASSLTSGSFADTQYF
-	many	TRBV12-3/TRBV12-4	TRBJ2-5	TGTGCCAGCAGTTTCGTAGGGAACGTGTTGGAGACCCAGTACTTC	CASSFVGNVLETQYF
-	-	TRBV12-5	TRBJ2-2	TGTGCTAGTGGTTTGGCGGGAGATCCTTTCACCGGGGAGCTGTTTTTT	CASGLAGDPFTGELFF
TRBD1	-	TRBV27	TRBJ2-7	TGTGCCAGCAGCTTGGCGGGCAGGGGGTACTACGAGCAGTACTTC	CASSLAGRGYYEQYF
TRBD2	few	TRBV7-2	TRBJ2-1	TGTGCCAGCAGCTTAGAGCCTAGCGGGCACAATGAGCAGTTCTTC	CASSLEPSGHNEQFF
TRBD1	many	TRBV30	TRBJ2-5	TGTGCCTGGAGGGACAGGGGGCGAGAGACCCAGTACTTC	CAWRDRGRETQYF
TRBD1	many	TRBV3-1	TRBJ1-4	TGTGCCAGCAGCCTCACAGGGGAAGAAAAACTGTTTTTT	CASSLTGEEKLFF
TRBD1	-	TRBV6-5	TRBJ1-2	TGTGCCAGCAGTTACTCGAGGGGGCTTGGAGGCTACACCTTC	CASSYSRGLGGYTF
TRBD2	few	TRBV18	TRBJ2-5	TGTGCCAGCTCACCACGGTCCGGGAGGGCCGGAGAGACCCAGTACTTC	CASSPRSGRAGETQYF
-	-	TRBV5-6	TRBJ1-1	TGTGCCAGCAGCTCGGCAGGGTTCGCCACTGAAGCTTTCTTT	CASSSAGFATEAFF
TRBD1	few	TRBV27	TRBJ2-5	TGTGCCAGGGGAGGTACGGGACAGGGAGTACAAGAGACCCAGTACTTC	CARGGTGQGVQETQYF
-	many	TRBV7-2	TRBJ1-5	TGTGCCAGCAGCTTAGGACATCAGCCCCAGCATTTT	CASSLGHQPQHF
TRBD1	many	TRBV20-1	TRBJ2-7	TGCAGTGCTAGAGATCGGGACAGGGCCCTATACGAGCAGTACTTC	CSARDRDRALYEQYF
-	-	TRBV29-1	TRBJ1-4	TGCAGCGCGGACATTTCTAATGAAAAACTGTTTTTT	CSADISNEKLFF
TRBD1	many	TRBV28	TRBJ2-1	TGTGCCAGCAGTATCCTGGACAGGGCGAACAATGAGCAGTTCTTC	CASSILDRANNEQFF
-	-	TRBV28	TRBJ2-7	TGTGCCAGCAGTTTCCCTCTGGCCGAGCAGTACTTC	CASSFPLAEQYF
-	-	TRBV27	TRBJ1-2	TGTGCCAGCAACACCCCCGGGGGAAACTATGGCTACACCTTC	CASNTPGGNYGYTF
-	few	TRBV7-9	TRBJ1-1	TGTGCCAGCAGCTTAGCACTCGGCAGGGCCGAAACTGAAGCTTTCTTT	CASSLALGRAETEAFF
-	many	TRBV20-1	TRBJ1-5	TGCAGTGCTAGGGGACCCTATAGCAATCAGCCCCAGCATTTT	CSARGPYSNQPQHF
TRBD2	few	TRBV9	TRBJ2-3	TGTGCCAGCAGCGTAGGTGGAGCGGGAGTCACAGATACGCAGTATTTT	CASSVGGAGVTDTQYF
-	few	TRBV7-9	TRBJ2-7	TGTGCCAGCAGCTTAATGAGCCCGGATGAGCAGTACTTC	CASSLMSPDEQYF
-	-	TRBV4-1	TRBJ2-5	TGCGCCAGCAGCCAAACTTGGTCAGGGAAGGCGACCCAGTACTTC	CASSQTWSGKATQYF
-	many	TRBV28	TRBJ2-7	TGTGCCAGCAGGGATTACCGGGACGCCTCCTACGAGCAGTACTTC	CASRDYRDASYEQYF
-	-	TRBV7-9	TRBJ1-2	TGTGCCAGCAGATCCCTCCCGTCCTATGGCTACACCTTC	CASRSLPSYGYTF
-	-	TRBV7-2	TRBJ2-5	TGTGCCAGCAGCTTATTTGGGGGATTCCGGGACACCCAAGAGACCCAGTACTTC	CASSLFGGFRDTQETQYF
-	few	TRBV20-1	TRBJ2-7	TGCAGTGCTCAAACCCATGGACAGACCTACGAGCAGTACTTC	CSAQTHGQTYEQYF
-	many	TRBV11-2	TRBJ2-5	TGTGCCAGCAGCACCCCGAGGGAATCAGAGACCCAGTACTTC	CASSTPRESETQYF
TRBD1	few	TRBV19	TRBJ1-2	TGTGCCAGTAGTATAAACGGACAGGGAGCCGAGTCTAACTATGGCTACACCTTC	CASSINGQGAESNYGYTF
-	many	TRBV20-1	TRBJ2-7	TGCAGTTACCGTAGGAGTACGACCTACGAGCAGTACTTC	CSYRRSTTYEQYF
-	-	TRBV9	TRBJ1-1	TGTGCCAGCAGCGCCTTGGGGGACGGCTTAGGGAACACTGAAGCTTTCTTT	CASSALGDGLGNTEAFF
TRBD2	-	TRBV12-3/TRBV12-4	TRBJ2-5	TGTGCCAGCAGTGGGGGGGTGGCCGAGGAGACCCAGTACTTC	CASSGGVAEETQYF